The 10 T cell receptor beta chains in this list originate from one sample, sequenced in a study of neoadjuvant anti-PD-1 for oral cavity cancer. Time point noted: after neoadjuvant nivolumab, at surgical resection. Generated by immunoSEQ multiplex PCR, the TCRdb table keeps only in-frame clones and is missing some. The profile shows 7,000 to 9,500 clones, 65% to 80% of them singletons. Here the sequenced sample was PBMCs, taken after nivolumab (anti-PD-1) treatment. These receptors originate from a person aged 35-79 years with oral cavity squamous cell carcinoma.

The rearrangement uses TRBV10-3 and TRBJ1-5; weak D call: TRBD1 (6 bases). The CDR3 consists of 14 residues. The ends were cut back, 5 bases at V and 5 bases at J, with 13 bases in the middle. The V gene's germline CDR1 is ENHRY and CDR2 SYGVKD. CDR3 sequence reads: CAISPNRDDQPQHF. The CDR3 coding sequence is TGTGCCATCAGTCCAAACAGGGACGATCAGCCCCAGCATTTT.

This chain joins TRBV18 and TRBJ1-5; 9 bases are a match to TRBD1. This CDR3 region has 15 residues. Germline CDR1 reads KGHSH; CDR2 reads LQKENI. Trimming took 3 bases from V and 5 from J; bases not matched to a gene: 5. CDR3 in DNA: TGTGCCAGCTCACCTTCGACAGGGGGTTATCAGCCCCAGCATTTT. Translating it yields CASSPSTGGYQPQHF.

This chain links TRBV5-1 with TRBJ2-4; TRBD2 is a possible D gene (6 bases). This CDR3 is built from 17 residues. Germline V gene sequence: CDR1 SGHRS, CDR2 YFSETQ. V was cut by 4 bases and J by 9 bases, with 26 bases left in between. The CDR3 nucleotides read TGCGCCAGCAGCCCCGAGGGTGGGAGGCTGGGGGAAGTCATTCAGTACTTC. It is translated as CASSPEGGRLGEVIQYF.

The chain uses TRBV11-2 and TRBJ2-1; possibly TRBD1 or TRBD2 for D (5 bases each). V was pared by 1 base and J by 2 bases, with 12 bases between. Germline values: CDR1 SGHAT, CDR2 FQNNGV. The CDR3 has 16 residues. CDR3 DNA: TGTGCCAGCAGCTTAGGGGGCCGGGGTACCTACAATGAGCAGTTCTTC. Translation gives CASSLGGRGTYNEQFF.

The chain links TRBV9 to TRBJ2-1; D gene unclear. CDR3 length equals 17 residues. With 4 bases removed from V and 0 bases from J, the gap between germline ends came to 17 bases. Germline V gene sequence: CDR1 SGDLS, CDR2 YYNGEE. CDR3 coding DNA: TGTGCCAGCAGCCCGCCCTCAAGTACAAGCTCCTACAATGAGCAGTTCTTC. This codes for CASSPPSSTSSYNEQFF.

This clone turned up a few times. The rearrangement joins TRBV18 to TRBJ1-1; D gene ambiguous. Trimming stripped 4 bases from V and 2 bases from J, with 17 bases between. Per germline, CDR1 KGHSH and CDR2 LQKENI. The CDR3 has 16 amino acids. Here the CDR3 DNA reads TGTGCCAGCTCACTGGATAGGGCTGTCACCAACACTGAAGCTTTCTTT. Protein sequence: CASSLDRAVTNTEAFF.

V gene TRBV27 combines with J gene TRBJ1-5; 8 positions agree with TRBD1. CDR3 length: 14 residues. Germline CDR1 is MNHEY and CDR2 is SMNVEV (reference sequence). Germline trimming cut 10 bases from V and 6 bases from J; bases unmatched to any gene: 11. The CDR3 loop is CATAHRGSGQPQHF. The CDR3 bases are TGTGCCACCGCACACAGGGGGTCGGGTCAGCCCCAGCATTTT.

V gene TRBV4-1 combines with J gene TRBJ1-4, with D uncertain. Germline V lookup: CDR1 MGHRA, CDR2 YSYEKL. Trimming cost V 2 bases and J 4 bases, with 14 bases left between them. The CDR3 has 16 residues. The CDR3 DNA sequence: TGCGCCAGCAGCCAACCGGGCCGGCGGGGTAATGAAAAACTGTTTTTT. Its protein product is CASSQPGRRGNEKLFF.

The rearrangement uses TRBV10-1 and TRBJ2-4; TRBD1 matches 8 bases. The V gene's germline CDR1 is WNHNN and CDR2 SYGVQD (reference sequence). The CDR3 runs to 16 residues. Germline trimming cut 0 bases from V and 12 bases from J; bases unmatched to any gene: 13. The CDR3 spells CASSESRTGTRSTQYF. CDR3 DNA: TGCGCCAGCAGTGAGTCGAGGACAGGGACGAGGAGTACTCAGTACTTC.

This chain links TRBV13 with TRBJ1-1; tentatively, D is TRBD1 (5 bases). V lost 2 bases, J lost 1 base, and 11 bases lay in between. Germline CDR1 and CDR2: PRHDT and FYEKMQ (reference sequence). The CDR3 length is 15 residues. CDR3: CASSLWGWQNTEAFF. The CDR3 DNA reads TGTGCCAGCAGCTTATGGGGGTGGCAGAACACTGAAGCTTTCTTT.